The clone carrying this T cell receptor (beta chain) was observed a handful of times. The antigen is not known. Germline lookup yields CDR1 ENHRY and CDR2 SYGVKD. Trimming took off 6 bases at V and 6 bases at J, with 15 bases between the two ends. The CDR3 loop spans 14 amino acids. The unexposed donors gave CD4+ T cells in 2011-2018, prior to COVID-19. Isolation of CD4+ T cells took place after nine to ten days in culture. The data belong to a study of CD4 T cells in relation to SARS-CoV-2 and coronaviruses. Study details: TCR beta CDR3s were sequenced after approximately 11-day antigen culture of PBMCs. No peptide or an HIV-1 Nef peptide pool served as negative control. General study points: No crossreactivity against non-spike viral proteins was tested here.

The table came from immunoSEQ multiplex PCR; TCRdb's copy has only in-frame clones and leaves some out. This repertoire shows roughly 28,000 clones, 73% found once; its top ten account for 20% to 25%. The specimen was CD4+ T cells from PBMCs, cultured in vitro. This sequence joins TRBV10-3 and TRBJ1-5, with a weak D call TRBD1 (5 bases). This TCR came from a human donor in good health. The CDR3 coding sequence is TGTGCCATCAGCGTGGAGGGGTTAGGTCAGCCCCAGCATTTT. It is translated as CAISVEGLGQPQHF.